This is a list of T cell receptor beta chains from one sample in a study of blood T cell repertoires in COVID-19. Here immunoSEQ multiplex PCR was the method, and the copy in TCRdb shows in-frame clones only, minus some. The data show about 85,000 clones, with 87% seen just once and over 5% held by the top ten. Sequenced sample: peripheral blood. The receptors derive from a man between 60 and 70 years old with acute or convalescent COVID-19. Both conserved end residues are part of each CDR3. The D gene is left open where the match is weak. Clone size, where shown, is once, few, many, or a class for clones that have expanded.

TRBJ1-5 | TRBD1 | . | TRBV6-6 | TGTGCCAGCAGTTACGGAGACAGGGACCTCAATCAGCCCCAGCATTTT | CASSYGDRDLNQPQHF
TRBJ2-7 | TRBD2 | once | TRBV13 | TGTGCCAGCAGCTTAGGGTGGCGGGGGGACTACGAGCAGTACTTC | CASSLGWRGDYEQYF
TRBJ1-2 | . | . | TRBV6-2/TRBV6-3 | TGTGCCAGCAGTTCGGCAGGGCTGAGCTATGGCTACACCTTC | CASSSAGLSYGYTF
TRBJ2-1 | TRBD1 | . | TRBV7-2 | TGTGCCAGCAGTCCCGGGGGGACAGGGGGAAATGAGCAGTTCTTC | CASSPGGTGGNEQFF
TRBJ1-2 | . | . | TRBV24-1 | TGTGCCACCAGTGACGGTAGCCAGGGCTACACCTTC | CATSDGSQGYTF
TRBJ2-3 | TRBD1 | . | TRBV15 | TGTGCCACCAGCTGGGACAGGGGGCGATATACGCAGTATTTT | CATSWDRGRYTQYF
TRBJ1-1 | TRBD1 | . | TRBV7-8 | TGTGCCAGCAGCTTAGCGCGGGACAGGAAAGCTTTCTTT | CASSLARDRKAFF
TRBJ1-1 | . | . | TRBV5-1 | TGCGCCAGCAGCTTGGGTCAGGCCTCTGAAGCTTTCTTT | CASSLGQASEAFF
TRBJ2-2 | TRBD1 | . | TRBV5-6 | TGTGCCAGCAGCTGGGTAACAGGGGGACCCGGGGAGCTGTTTTTT | CASSWVTGGPGELFF
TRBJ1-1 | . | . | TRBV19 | TGTGCCAGTAGTCCCGTGGCAGGTTTAACACTGGTAGCTTTCTTT | CASSPVAGLTLVAFF
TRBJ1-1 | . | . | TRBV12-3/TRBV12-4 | TGTGCCAGCAGTTACAGGAGTCACACTGAAGCTTTCTTT | CASSYRSHTEAFF
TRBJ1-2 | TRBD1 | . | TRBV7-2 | TGTGCCAGCAGCTCCTTGACAGGGAAGAGTAACTATGGCTACACCTTC | CASSSLTGKSNYGYTF
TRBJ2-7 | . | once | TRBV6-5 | TGTGCCAGCAGACTAAGTACAGGGTCCTGGGAGCAGTACTTC | CASRLSTGSWEQYF
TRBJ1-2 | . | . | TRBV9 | TGTGCCAGCAGCGTAGATCCTGTCCTCCTCGGAGGTCGGCGGTATGGCTACACCTTC | CASSVDPVLLGGRRYGYTF
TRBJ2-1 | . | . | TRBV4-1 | TGCGCCAGCAGCCAAGATCTCGCGTTCGTAATAGCAGACTACAATGAGCAGTTCTTC | CASSQDLAFVIADYNEQFF
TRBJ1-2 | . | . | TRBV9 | TGTGCCAGCAGCGCCCCTCCCGGAGGGGACTATGGCTACACCTTC | CASSAPPGGDYGYTF
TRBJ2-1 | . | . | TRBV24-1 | TGTGCCACCGCCAAGAGCTCCTACAATGAGCAGTTCTTC | CATAKSSYNEQFF
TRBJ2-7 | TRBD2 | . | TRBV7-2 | TGTGCCAGCAGCTTAGCTAGCGGGGCTGGGGACGAGCAGTACTTC | CASSLASGAGDEQYF
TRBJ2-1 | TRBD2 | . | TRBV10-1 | TGCGCCAGCAGTGATGGGACTAGCGGTAATGAGCAGTTCTTC | CASSDGTSGNEQFF
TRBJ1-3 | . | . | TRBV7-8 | TGTGCCAGCAGCCGTCAGACAGGCCGCTCTGGAAACACCATATATTTT | CASSRQTGRSGNTIYF
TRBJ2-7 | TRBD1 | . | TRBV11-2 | TGTGCCAGCAGCAAGACCGACGGAGGGGAGACAGGGGTATACGAGCAGTACTTC | CASSKTDGGETGVYEQYF
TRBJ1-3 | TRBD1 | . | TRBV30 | TGTGCCTGGAGTGTAGATCGGGACAGGGTATTTTCCTCTGGAAACACCATATATTTT | CAWSVDRDRVFSSGNTIYF
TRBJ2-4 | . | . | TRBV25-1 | TGTGCCAGCATAGGCGGGCCGGGCATTCAGTATTTC | CASIGGPGIQYF
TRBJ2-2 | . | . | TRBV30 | TGTGCCTGGAGTGTCCTAGTATCATCCGGGGAGCTGTTTTTT | CAWSVLVSSGELFF
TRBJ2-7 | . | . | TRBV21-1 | TGTGCCAGCAGCAAATCTCTTCCCGGGACAGGGCCCTCCTACGAGCAGTACTTC | CASSKSLPGTGPSYEQYF
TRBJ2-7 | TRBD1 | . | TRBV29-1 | TGCAGCGTTGGAGGGACAGGGCGCTACGAGCAGTACTTC | CSVGGTGRYEQYF
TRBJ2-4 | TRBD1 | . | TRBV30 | TGTGCCTGGAGTCGGGACAGGGGGGACATTCAGTACTTC | CAWSRDRGDIQYF
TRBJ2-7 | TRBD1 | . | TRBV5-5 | TGTGCCAGCAGCTTGGCTGGACAGGGGGGCCTCGAGCAGTACTTC | CASSLAGQGGLEQYF
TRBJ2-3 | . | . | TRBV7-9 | TGTGCCAGCAGCCGAATAGCCACAGATACGCAGTATTTT | CASSRIATDTQYF
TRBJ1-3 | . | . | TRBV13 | TGTGCCAGCACCTCTGTGGCGACAGGAAACACCATATATTTT | CASTSVATGNTIYF
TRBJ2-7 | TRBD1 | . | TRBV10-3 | TGTGCCATCAAACTAGGACAGGGAGCTCCCTACGAGCAGTACTTC | CAIKLGQGAPYEQYF
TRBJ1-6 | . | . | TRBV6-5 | TGTGCCAGCAGCCGAGTAGATAATTCACCCCTCCACTTT | CASSRVDNSPLHF
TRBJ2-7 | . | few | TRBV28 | TGTGCCAGCAGTGCGTCCTACGAGCAGTACTTC | CASSASYEQYF
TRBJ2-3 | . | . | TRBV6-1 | TGTGCCAGCAGTGAAGCTCGTGAGAGTACGCAGTATTTT | CASSEARESTQYF
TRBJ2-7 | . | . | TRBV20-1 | TGCAGTGCAAGGAAGTCGGGCGAGCAGTACTTC | CSARKSGEQYF
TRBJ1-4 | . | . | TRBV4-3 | TGCGCCAGCAGCCAAGACTCCGGGGTTGGAAAACTGTTTTTT | CASSQDSGVGKLFF
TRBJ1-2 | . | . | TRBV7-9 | TGTGCCAGCAGCTCTACCGGGAGGGGGGCCTTGGGCTACACCTTC | CASSSTGRGALGYTF
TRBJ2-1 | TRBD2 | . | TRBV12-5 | TGTGCTAGTGGTCTGATAGCGGGGGGAACGTACAATGAGCAGTTCTTC | CASGLIAGGTYNEQFF
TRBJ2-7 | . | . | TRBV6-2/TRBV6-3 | TGTGCCAGCAGTTACTCGAACAACTACGAGCAGTACTTC | CASSYSNNYEQYF
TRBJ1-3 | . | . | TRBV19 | TGTGCCAGTACCGAAAGATGGTCCCCGTTGAGCTCTGGAAACACCATATATTTT | CASTERWSPLSSGNTIYF
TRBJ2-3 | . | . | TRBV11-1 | TGTGCCAGCAGCTTACCGTCCGGGATGATGGCAGATACGCAGTATTTT | CASSLPSGMMADTQYF
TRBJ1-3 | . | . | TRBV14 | TGTGCCAGCAGCCAATTTGTCAACTCTGGAAACACCATATATTTT | CASSQFVNSGNTIYF
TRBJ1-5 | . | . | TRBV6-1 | TGTGCCAGCAGTGAAGCGAGGGGGCAGCCCCAGCATTTT | CASSEARGQPQHF
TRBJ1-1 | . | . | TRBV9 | TGTGCCAGCAGCGCCCAAGGGGCGGTGAACACTGAAGCTTTCTTT | CASSAQGAVNTEAFF
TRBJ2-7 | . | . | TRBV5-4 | TGTGCCAGCAGCTCTTTCAGGGGGGACGAGCAGTACTTC | CASSSFRGDEQYF
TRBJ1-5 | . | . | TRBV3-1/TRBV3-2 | TGTGCCAGCAGCCAAGGGGTGGACAGCTATAGCAATCAGCCCCAGCATTTT | CASSQGVDSYSNQPQHF
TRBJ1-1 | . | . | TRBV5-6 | TGTGCCAGCAGCTTGGAAGTTGGGCCTGGCCCTGAAGCTTTCTTT | CASSLEVGPGPEAFF
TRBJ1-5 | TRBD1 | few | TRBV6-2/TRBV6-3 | TGTGCCAGCAGTTCCTCGGGACAGACTAGCAATCAGCCCCAGCATTTT | CASSSSGQTSNQPQHF
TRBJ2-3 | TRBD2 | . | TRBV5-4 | TGTGCCAGCAGCCTTAGCGGGGGGGCGATAGATACGCAGTATTTT | CASSLSGGAIDTQYF
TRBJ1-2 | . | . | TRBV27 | TGTGCCAGCAGTTTATTGAGGATAGATAACTATGGCTACACCTTC | CASSLLRIDNYGYTF
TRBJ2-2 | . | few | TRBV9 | TGTGCCAGCAGCGTTTCACTAAACACCGGGGAGCTGTTTTTT | CASSVSLNTGELFF
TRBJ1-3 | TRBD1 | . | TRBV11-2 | TGTGCCAGCAGCGCGCCGGGACAGTATATCTCTGGAAACACCATATATTTT | CASSAPGQYISGNTIYF
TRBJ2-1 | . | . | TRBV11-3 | TGTGCCAGCAGCTTTGGGCGGGGCCTAGTCGATGAGCAGTTCTTC | CASSFGRGLVDEQFF
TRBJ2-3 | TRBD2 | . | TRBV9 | TGTGCCAGCAGCGGTCTAGCGGGGGGGAACACAGATACGCAGTATTTT | CASSGLAGGNTDTQYF
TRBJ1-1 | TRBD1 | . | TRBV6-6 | TGTGCCAGCAGTACGGACAGGGGGAACACTGAAGCTTTCTTT | CASSTDRGNTEAFF